This TCR beta chain comes out of a study of blood T cell repertoires in COVID-19. Study in general: From the United States, Italy and Spain came samples of acute and convalescent COVID-19. PBMCs, B-cell-depleted T cells, or T cells were the source of the cDNA or gDNA that made up the material.

In the original analysis: From reference gene primer amplification, estimates of nucleated cell counts were derived. TCRdb's copy holds only in-frame clones and misses some; the assay was immunoSEQ multiplex PCR. That table supplies the V and J calls and clone size; D and trimming were determined from the DNA. The sample holds approximately 500,000 clones, roughly nine tenths seen once. With V trimmed by 6 bases and J by 8 bases, 15 bases remained unmatched. CDR1 is SEHNR, CDR2 FQNEAQ, per germline (reference sequence). This CDR3 is 15 amino acids long. Those enrolled in Seattle joined during active infection and were followed longitudinally afterward.

This chain links TRBV7-9 with TRBJ1-2; TRBD1 matches at 7 bases. The sample was peripheral blood. This clonotype was obtained from a woman in her fifties or sixties with COVID-19, enrolled during active disease. As DNA, the CDR3 is TGTGCCAGCAGTTCCAACCCGACAGGGCTTAAGGGCTACACCTTC. This translates into CASSSNPTGLKGYTF.